This T cell receptor (beta chain) stems from a study of sequential checkpoint blockade in melanoma. Background on the study: Randomization was 1:1 between first-line nivolumab→ipilimumab and ipilimumab→nivolumab. After both sequences, patients received maintenance nivolumab. TCRbeta immunosequencing was performed on DNA from 75 to 95 pretreatment melanoma tumor samples. About two dozen patients had matched tumor biopsies before treatment and at week 13 after nivolumab or ipilimumab alone.

CDR3 length equals 14 residues. Only in-frame clones appear in the TCRdb table, and some are missing; sequencing was by immunoSEQ multiplex PCR. In the table there are 10,000 to 15,000 clones, roughly a fifth of which are singletons. Treatment meaning: randomized to nivolumab then ipilimumab (arm A) or the reverse (arm B). The receptor comes from a human donor with melanoma. Here the sequenced sample was tumor tissue (inferred from file names), taken from a patient given nivolumab and ipilimumab in sequence. V usage is TRBV12-2 and J usage is TRBJ2-1. TRBV12-2 is tagged as a pseudogene. In DNA, the CDR3 is TGTGCCGGGGGCCTGTACCAGGGGCGGAATGAGCAGTTCTTC. Protein sequence: CAGGLYQGRNEQFF.